Following are 3 T cell receptor beta chains from one sample sequenced in a study of blood T cell repertoires in COVID-19. The repertoire was sequenced with immunoSEQ multiplex PCR; TCRdb's copy has only in-frame clones and lacks some. The profile shows some 64,000 clones, approximately 75% of them singletons. The sample comprised peripheral blood. Every receptor here comes from a woman aged 55-69 years with acute or convalescent COVID-19.

The chain recombines TRBV6-1 with TRBJ2-1; TRBD2 matches 7 bases. From germline, CDR1 is MNHNS and CDR2 SASEGT. The CDR3 extends over 16 amino acids. After removal of 2 bases from V and 2 bases from J, the junction contained 6 bases not matched to a gene. In DNA form, the CDR3 reads TGTGCCAGCAGTGAAAGCCTAGCGGCGGCCTACAATGAGCAGTTCTTC. Its protein is CASSESLAAAYNEQFF.

The chain recombines TRBV10-3 with TRBJ2-6, with D unclear. Trimming stripped 0 bases from V and 0 bases from J, with 6 bases between. Looked up from germline, CDR1 is ENHRY and CDR2 is SYGVKD. This CDR3 has 16 amino acids. The CDR3 loop is CAISESQLSGANVLTF. The CDR3 DNA reads as TGTGCCATCAGTGAGTCTCAACTCTCTGGGGCCAACGTCCTGACTTTC.

This clone has a handful of counts. This chain uses TRBV5-1 with TRBJ2-2; possible D gene TRBD1, 6 bases. Trimming cost V 5 bases and J 0 bases, with 11 bases left between them. The germline V gene encodes CDR1 SGHRS and CDR2 YFSETQ. This CDR3 is 15 amino acids long. The CDR3 bases are TGCGCCAGCAGGGTAACAGGGTCGAACACCGGGGAGCTGTTTTTT. It specifies CASRVTGSNTGELFF.